This record covers a single TCR beta chain. Source study methods: By means of reference gene primer amplification, nucleated cell counts were estimated. Assay used: immunoSEQ multiplex PCR; TCRdb lists only in-frame clones, some missing. That table furnishes V, J and clone size, whereas the DNA furnished D and trimming. This sample has 350,000 or so clones, with roughly 85% found just once. Study members were between about 18 and 100 years old and lived in 20 to 25 US regions. The data belong to a study of blood T cell repertoires in COVID-19. Whole-study context: The United States, Italy and Spain supplied acute and convalescent COVID-19 samples. PBMCs, B-cell-depleted T cells, or T cells provided the cDNA or gDNA that made up the material.

Germline V lookup: CDR1 LGHNA, CDR2 YSLEER. The J segment lost 7 bases and the V segment lost 0 bases, leaving 9 bases of the junction unmatched. The CDR3 has 16 amino acids. The source is a woman aged 40 to 55 with acute COVID-19. The chain couples TRBV4-3 to TRBJ2-1, with 7 positions matching TRBD2. The sequencing input was PBMCs or T cells enriched from blood (not recorded which). Here the CDR3 DNA reads TGCGCCAGCAGCCAAGAAGCTAGCTGGGGGGGGAATGAGCAGTTCTTC. Protein: CASSQEASWGGNEQFF.